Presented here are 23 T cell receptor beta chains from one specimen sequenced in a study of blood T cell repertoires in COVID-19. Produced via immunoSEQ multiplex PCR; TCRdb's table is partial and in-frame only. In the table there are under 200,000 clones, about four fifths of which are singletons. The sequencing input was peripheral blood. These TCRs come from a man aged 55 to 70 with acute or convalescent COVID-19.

CDR3 region: CAWSPGGWDGYTF. The CDR3 nucleotides are TGTGCCTGGAGCCCAGGGGGCTGGGATGGCTACACCTTC. The rearrangement uses TRBV30 and TRBJ1-2, with 8 bases lining up with TRBD1. Trimming at V came to 3 bases and at J to 6 bases, leaving 6 bases not matched to a gene. The CDR3 totals 13 residues. The germline gives CDR1 GTSNPN, CDR2 SVGIG (reference sequence).

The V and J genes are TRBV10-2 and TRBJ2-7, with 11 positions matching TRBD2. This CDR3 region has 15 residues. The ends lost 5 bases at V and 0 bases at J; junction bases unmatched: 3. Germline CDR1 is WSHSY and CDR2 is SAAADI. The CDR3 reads CASSRSGGGSYEQYF. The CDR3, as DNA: TGCGCCAGCAGTCGTAGCGGGGGGGGCTCCTACGAGCAGTACTTC.

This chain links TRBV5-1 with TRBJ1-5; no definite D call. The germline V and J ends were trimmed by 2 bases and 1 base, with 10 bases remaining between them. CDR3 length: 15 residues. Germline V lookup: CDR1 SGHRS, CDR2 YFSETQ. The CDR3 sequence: CASSLEGPSNQPQHF. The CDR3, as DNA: TGCGCCAGCAGCTTAGAGGGCCCAAGCAATCAGCCCCAGCATTTT.

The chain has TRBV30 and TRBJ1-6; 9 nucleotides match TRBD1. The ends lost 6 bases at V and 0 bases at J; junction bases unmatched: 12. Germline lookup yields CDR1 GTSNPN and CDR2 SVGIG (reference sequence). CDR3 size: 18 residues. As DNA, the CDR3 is TGTGCCTGTTTACCGGGACAGGGAGAGGACTCCTATAATTCACCCCTCCACTTT. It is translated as CACLPGQGEDSYNSPLHF.

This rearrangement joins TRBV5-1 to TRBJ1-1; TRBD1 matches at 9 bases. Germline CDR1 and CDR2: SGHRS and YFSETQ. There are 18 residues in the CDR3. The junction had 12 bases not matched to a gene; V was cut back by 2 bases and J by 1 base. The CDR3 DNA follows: TGCGCCAGCAGCTTTGGTTGGGACAGGGCGGAGGGGAACACTGAAGCTTTCTTT. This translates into CASSFGWDRAEGNTEAFF.

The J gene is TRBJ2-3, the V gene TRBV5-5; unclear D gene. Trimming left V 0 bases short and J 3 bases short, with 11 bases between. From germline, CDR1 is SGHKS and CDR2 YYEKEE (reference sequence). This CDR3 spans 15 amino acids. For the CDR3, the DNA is TGTGCCAGCAGCTTGGAGACAAAGACGACAGATACGCAGTATTTT. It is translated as CASSLETKTTDTQYF.

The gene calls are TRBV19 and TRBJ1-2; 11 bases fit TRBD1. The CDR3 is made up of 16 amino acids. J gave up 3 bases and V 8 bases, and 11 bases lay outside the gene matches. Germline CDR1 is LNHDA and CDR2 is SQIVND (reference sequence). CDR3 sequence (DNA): TGTGCCAGTTCTCCCCTAGGACAGGGGGCGTACTATGGCTACACCTTC. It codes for CASSPLGQGAYYGYTF.

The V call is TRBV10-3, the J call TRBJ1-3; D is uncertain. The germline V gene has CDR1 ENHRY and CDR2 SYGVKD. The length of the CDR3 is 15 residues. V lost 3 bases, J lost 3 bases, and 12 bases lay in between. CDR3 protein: CAISDRLSGGNTIYF. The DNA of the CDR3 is TGTGCCATCAGTGACAGGTTATCAGGTGGAAACACCATATATTTT.

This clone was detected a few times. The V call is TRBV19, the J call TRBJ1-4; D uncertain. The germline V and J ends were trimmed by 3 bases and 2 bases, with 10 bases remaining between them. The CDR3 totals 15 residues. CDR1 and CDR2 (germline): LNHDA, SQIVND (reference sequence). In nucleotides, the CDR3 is TGTGCCAGTAGTATCAGGTCTGGGACTAATGAAAAACTGTTTTTT. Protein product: CASSIRSGTNEKLFF. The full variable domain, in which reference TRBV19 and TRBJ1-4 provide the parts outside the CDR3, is DGGITQSPKYLFRKEGQNVTLSCEQNLNHDAMYWYRQDPGQGLRLIYYSQIVNDFQKGDIAEGYSVSREKKESFPLTVTSAQKNPTAFYLCASSIRSGTNEKLFFGSGTQLSVL.

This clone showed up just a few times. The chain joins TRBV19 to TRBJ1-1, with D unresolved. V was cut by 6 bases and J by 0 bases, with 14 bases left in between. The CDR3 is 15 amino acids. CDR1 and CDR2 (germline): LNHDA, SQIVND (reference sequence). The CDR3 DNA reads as TGTGCCAGTAGAGAGGGCGGGGTAATGAACACTGAAGCTTTCTTT. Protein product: CASREGGVMNTEAFF.

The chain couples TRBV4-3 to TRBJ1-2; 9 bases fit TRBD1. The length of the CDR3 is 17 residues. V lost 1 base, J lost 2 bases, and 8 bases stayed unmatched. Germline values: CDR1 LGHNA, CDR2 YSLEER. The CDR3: CASSQAWRQGGNYGYTF. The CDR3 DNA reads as TGCGCCAGCAGCCAAGCTTGGAGACAGGGGGGGAACTATGGCTACACCTTC.

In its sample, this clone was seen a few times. The CDR3 here is CASSDRANYGYTF. The CDR3 coding sequence is TGTGCCAGCAGCGACAGAGCTAACTATGGCTACACCTTC. This chain joins TRBV6-2 or TRBV6-3 and TRBJ1-2, with D tentatively TRBD1 (5 bases). V lost 6 bases and J 0 bases, leaving 8 bases between the germline ends. The V gene's germline CDR1 is MNHEY and CDR2 SVGEGT. The CDR3 consists of 13 residues.

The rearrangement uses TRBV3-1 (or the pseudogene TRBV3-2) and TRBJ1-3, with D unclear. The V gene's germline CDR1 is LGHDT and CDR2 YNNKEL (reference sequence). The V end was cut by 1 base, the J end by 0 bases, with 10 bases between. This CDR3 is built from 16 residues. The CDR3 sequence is CASSQGFVGSGNTIYF. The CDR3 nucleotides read TGTGCCAGCAGCCAAGGGTTCGTCGGCTCTGGAAACACCATATATTTT.

DNA of the CDR3: TGTGCCAGCTCACCACCTGGGGGCTACAATCAGCCCCAGCATTTT. Encoded protein: CASSPPGGYNQPQHF. The chain carries TRBV18 and TRBJ1-5, with TRBD1 as a possible D gene (6 bases). The germline V gene has CDR1 KGHSH and CDR2 LQKENI. This CDR3 contains 15 residues. Trimming shortened V by 0 bases and J by 3 bases, and 9 bases separated the two germline ends.

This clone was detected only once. In nucleotides, the CDR3 is TGTGCCAGCAGCGCCCTCACTAGCGGAAAATACACAGATACGCAGTATTTT. Its translation is CASSALTSGKYTDTQYF. The V and J genes are TRBV9 and TRBJ2-3, with 8 bases identical to TRBD2. From germline, CDR1 is SGDLS and CDR2 YYNGEE. The V segment lost 3 bases and the J segment 2 bases; nucleotides outside the gene matches: 11. The CDR3 is 17 residues long.

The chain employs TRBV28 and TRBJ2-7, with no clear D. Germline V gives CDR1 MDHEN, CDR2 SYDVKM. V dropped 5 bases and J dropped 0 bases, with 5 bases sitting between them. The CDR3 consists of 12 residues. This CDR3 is CASSLPSYEQYF. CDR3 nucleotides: TGTGCCAGCAGTCTTCCCTCCTACGAGCAGTACTTC.

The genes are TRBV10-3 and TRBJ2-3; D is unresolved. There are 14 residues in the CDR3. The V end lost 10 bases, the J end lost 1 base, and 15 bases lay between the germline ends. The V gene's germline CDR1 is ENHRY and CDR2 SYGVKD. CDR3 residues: CATRPDSGTDTQYF. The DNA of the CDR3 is TGTGCCACCAGACCAGATTCAGGCACAGATACGCAGTATTTT.

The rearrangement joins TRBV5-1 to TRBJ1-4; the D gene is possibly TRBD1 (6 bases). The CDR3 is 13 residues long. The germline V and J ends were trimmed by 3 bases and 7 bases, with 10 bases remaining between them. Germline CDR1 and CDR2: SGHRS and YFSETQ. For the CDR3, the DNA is TGCGCCAGCAGCTGGGGGCTAGGTGAAAAACTGTTTTTT. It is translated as CASSWGLGEKLFF.

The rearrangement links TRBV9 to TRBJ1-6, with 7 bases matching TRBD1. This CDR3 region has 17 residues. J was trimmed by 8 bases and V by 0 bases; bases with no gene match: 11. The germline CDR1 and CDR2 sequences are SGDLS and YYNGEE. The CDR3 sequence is CASSVVSHQGVDSPLHF. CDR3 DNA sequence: TGTGCCAGCAGCGTAGTAAGTCATCAGGGGGTAGATTCACCCCTCCACTTT.

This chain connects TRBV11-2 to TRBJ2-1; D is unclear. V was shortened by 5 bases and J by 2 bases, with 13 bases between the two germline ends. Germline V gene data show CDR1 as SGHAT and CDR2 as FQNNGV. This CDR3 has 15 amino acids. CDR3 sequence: CASSEAPMAYNEQFF. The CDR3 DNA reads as TGTGCCAGCAGCGAGGCGCCTATGGCCTACAATGAGCAGTTCTTC. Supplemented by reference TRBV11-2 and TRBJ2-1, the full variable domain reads EAGVAQSPRYKIIEKRQSVAFWCNPISGHATLYWYQQILGQGPKLLIQFQNNGVVDDSQLPKDRFSAERLKGVDSTLKIQPAKLEDSAVYLCASSEAPMAYNEQFFGPGTRLTVL.

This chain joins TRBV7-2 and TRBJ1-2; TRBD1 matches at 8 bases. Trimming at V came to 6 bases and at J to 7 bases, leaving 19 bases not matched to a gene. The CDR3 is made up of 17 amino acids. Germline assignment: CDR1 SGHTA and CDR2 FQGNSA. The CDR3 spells CASSFSALTGVDLGYTF. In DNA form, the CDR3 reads TGTGCCAGCAGTTTCTCAGCGTTGACAGGGGTAGATCTTGGCTACACCTTC.

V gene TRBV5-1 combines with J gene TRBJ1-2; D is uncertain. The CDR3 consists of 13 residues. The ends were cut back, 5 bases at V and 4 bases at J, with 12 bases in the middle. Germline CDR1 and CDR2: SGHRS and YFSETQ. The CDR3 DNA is TGCGCCAGCAGGGCGGCAACTAGCTATGGCTACACCTTC. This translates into CASRAATSYGYTF.

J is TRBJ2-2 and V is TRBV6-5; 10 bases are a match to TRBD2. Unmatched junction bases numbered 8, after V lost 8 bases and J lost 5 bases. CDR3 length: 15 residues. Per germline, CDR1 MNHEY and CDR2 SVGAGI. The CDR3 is CASELAGVLTGELFF. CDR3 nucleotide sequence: TGTGCCAGCGAGCTAGCGGGAGTTCTTACCGGGGAGCTGTTTTTT.